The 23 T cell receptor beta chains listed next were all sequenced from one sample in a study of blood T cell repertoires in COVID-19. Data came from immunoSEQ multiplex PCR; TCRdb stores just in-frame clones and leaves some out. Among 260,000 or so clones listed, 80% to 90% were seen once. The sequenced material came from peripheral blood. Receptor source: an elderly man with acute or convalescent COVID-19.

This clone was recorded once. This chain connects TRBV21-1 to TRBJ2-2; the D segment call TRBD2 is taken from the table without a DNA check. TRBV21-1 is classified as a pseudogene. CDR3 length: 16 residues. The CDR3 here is CASSTPTGGDTGELFF. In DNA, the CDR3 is TGTGCCAGCAGCACACCCACAGGAGGGGACACCGGGGAGCTGTTTTTT.

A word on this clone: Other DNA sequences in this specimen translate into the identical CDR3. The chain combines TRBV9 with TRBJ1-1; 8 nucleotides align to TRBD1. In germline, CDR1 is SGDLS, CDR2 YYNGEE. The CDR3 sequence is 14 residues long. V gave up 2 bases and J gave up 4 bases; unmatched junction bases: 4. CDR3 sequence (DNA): TGTGCCAGCAGCGTTGGACAGGGTGGCACTGAAGCTTTCTTT. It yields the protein CASSVGQGGTEAFF.

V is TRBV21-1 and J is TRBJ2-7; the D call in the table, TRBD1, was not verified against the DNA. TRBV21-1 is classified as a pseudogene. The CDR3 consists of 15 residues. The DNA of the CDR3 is TGTGCAGCAATCGGGACAGGATTGACCTCCTACGAGCAGTACTTC. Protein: CAAIGTGLTSYEQYF.

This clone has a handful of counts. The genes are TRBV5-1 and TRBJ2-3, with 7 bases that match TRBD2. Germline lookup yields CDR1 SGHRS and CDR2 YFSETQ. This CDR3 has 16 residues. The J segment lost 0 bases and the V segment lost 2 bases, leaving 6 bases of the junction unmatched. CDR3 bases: TGCGCCAGCAGCTTCCGGGACTACCGAAGCACAGATACGCAGTATTTT. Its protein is CASSFRDYRSTDTQYF.

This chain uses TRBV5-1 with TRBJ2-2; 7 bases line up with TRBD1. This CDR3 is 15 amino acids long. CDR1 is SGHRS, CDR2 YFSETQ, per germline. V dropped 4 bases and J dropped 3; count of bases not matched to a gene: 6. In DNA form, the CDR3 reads TGCGCCAGCAGCCCCAGGGGGACGGACACCGGGGAGCTGTTTTTT. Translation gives CASSPRGTDTGELFF.

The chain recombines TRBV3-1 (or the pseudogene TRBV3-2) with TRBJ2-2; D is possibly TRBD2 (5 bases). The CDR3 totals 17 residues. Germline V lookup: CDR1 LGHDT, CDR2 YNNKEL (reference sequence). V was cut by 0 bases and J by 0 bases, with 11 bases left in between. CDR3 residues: CASSQERVRTNTGELFF. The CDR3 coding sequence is TGTGCCAGCAGCCAAGAGCGGGTCCGAACGAACACCGGGGAGCTGTTTTTT.

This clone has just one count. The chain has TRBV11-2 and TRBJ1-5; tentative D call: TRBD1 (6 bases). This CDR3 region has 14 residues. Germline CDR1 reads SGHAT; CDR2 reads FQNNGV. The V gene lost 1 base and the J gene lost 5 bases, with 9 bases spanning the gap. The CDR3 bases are TGTGCCAGCAGCTTAGGAGGGGGAGATCAGCCCCAGCATTTT. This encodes CASSLGGGDQPQHF.

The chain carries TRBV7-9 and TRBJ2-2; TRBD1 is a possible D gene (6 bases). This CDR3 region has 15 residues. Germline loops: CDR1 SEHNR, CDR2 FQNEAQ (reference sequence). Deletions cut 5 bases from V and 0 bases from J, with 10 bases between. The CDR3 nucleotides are TGTGCCAGCAGCACGGACAGAACGAACACCGGGGAGCTGTTTTTT. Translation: CASSTDRTNTGELFF.

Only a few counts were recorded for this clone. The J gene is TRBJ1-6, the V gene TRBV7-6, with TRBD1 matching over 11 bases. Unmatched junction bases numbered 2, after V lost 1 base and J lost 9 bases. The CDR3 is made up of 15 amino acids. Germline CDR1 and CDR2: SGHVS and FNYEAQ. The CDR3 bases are TGTGCCAGCAGCTTAGTTGGGACAGGGGGTTCACCCCTCCACTTT. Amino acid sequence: CASSLVGTGGSPLHF.

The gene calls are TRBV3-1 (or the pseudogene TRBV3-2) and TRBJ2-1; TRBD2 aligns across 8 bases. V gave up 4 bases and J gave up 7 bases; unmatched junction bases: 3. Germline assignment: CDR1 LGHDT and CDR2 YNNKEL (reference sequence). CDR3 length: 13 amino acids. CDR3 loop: CASSLGLVNEQFF. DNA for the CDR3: TGTGCCAGCAGCCTGGGACTAGTGAATGAGCAGTTCTTC.

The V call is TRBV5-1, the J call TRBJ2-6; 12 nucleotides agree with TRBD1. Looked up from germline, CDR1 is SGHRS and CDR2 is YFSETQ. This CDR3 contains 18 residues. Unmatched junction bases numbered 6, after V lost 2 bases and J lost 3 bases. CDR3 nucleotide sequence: TGCGCCAGCAGCTTTCCGGGACAGGGGGCAGTTGGGGCCAACGTCCTGACTTTC. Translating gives CASSFPGQGAVGANVLTF.

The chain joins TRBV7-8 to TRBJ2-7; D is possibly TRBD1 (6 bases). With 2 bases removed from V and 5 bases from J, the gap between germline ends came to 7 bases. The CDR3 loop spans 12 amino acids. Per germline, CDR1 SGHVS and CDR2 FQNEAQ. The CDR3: CASSLKGDEQYF. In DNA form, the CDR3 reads TGTGCCAGCAGCTTAAAGGGGGACGAGCAGTACTTC.

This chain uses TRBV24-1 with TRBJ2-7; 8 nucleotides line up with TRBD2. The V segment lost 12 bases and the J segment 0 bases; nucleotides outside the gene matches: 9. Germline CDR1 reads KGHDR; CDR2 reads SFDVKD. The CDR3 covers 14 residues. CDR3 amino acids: CAAGGASNSYEQYF. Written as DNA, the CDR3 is TGTGCCGCCGGGGGGGCCAGTAACTCCTACGAGCAGTACTTC.

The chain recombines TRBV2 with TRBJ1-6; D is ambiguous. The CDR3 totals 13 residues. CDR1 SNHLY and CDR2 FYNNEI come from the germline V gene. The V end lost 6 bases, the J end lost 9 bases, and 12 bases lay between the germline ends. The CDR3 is CASRSMPGSPLHF. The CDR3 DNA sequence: TGTGCCAGCAGGAGTATGCCTGGTTCACCCCTCCACTTT. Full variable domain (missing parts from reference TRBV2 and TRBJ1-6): EPEVTQTPSHQVTQMGQEVILRCVPISNHLYFYWYRQILGQKVEFLVSFYNNEISEKSEIFDDQFSVERPDGSNFTLKIRSTKLEDSAMYFCASRSMPGSPLHFGNGTRLTVT.

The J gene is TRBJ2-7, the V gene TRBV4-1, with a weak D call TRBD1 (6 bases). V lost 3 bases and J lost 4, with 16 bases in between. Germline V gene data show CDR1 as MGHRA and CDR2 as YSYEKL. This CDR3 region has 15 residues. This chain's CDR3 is CASSQGAGQRYEQYF. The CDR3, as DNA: TGCGCCAGCAGCCAGGGGGCCGGACAGAGGTACGAGCAGTACTTC.

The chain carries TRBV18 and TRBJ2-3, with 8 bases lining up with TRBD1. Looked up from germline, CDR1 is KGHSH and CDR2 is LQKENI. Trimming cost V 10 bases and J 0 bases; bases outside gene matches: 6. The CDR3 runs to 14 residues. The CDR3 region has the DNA TGTGCCACCGGAACAGGGGGAAGCACAGATACGCAGTATTTT. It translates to CATGTGGSTDTQYF.

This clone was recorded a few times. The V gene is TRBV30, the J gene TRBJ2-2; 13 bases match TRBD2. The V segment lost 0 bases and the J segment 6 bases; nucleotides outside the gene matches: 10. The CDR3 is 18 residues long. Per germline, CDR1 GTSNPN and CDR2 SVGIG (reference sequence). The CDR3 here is CAWSVQRGLAGLAGELFF. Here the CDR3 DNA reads TGTGCCTGGAGTGTACAAAGGGGACTAGCGGGACTAGCCGGGGAGCTGTTTTTT. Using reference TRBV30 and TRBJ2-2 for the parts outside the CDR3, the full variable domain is SQTIHQWPATLVQPVGSPLSLECTVEGTSNPNLYWYRQAAGRGLQLLFYSVGIGQISSEVPQNLSASRPQDRQFILSSKKLLLSDSGFYLCAWSVQRGLAGLAGELFFGEGSRLTVL.

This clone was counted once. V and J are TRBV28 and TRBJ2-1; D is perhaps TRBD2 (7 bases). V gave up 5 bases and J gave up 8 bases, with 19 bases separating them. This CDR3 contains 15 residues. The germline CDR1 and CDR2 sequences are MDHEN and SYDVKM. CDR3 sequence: CASSPPGGRRDEQFF. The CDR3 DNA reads TGTGCCAGCAGTCCTCCCGGGGGGCGGCGGGATGAGCAGTTCTTC.

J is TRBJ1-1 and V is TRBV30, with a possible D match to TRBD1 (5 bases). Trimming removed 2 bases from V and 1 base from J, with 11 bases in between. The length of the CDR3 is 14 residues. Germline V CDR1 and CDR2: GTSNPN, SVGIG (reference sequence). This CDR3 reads CAWSRGGENTEAFF. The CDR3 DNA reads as TGTGCCTGGAGTAGGGGAGGAGAGAACACTGAAGCTTTCTTT.

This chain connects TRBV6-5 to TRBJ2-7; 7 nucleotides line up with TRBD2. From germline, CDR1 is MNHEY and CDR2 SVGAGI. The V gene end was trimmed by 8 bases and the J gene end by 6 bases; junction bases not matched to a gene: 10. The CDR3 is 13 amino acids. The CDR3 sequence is CASEGLVQAEQYF. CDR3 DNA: TGTGCCAGCGAAGGACTAGTCCAAGCCGAGCAGTACTTC.

CDR3 nucleotide sequence: TGTGCCAGCAGACCCGGGACAGGGGGTGTAGTGAACACTGAAGCTTTCTTT. Amino acids: CASRPGTGGVVNTEAFF. The genes are TRBV3-1 (or the pseudogene TRBV3-2) and TRBJ1-1, with 11 nucleotides matching TRBD1. Trimming cost V 6 bases and J 0 bases; bases outside gene matches: 9. The CDR3 is 17 amino acids. The germline CDR1 and CDR2 sequences are LGHDT and YNNKEL (reference sequence).

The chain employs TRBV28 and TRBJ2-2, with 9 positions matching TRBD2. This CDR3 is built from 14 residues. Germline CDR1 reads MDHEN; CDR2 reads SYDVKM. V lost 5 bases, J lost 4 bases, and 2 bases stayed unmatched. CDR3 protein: CASSRSGSTGELFF. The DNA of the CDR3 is TGTGCCAGCAGTCGTAGCGGGAGCACCGGGGAGCTGTTTTTT. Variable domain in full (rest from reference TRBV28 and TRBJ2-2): DVKVTQSSRYLVKRTGEKVFLECVQDMDHENMFWYRQDPGLGLRLIYFSYDVKMKEKGDIPEGYSVSREKKERFSLILESASTNQTSMYLCASSRSGSTGELFFGEGSRLTVL.

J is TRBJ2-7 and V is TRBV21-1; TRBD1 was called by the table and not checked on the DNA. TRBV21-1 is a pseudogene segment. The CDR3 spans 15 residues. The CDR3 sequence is CASSPGARNSYEQYF. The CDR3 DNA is TGTGCCAGCAGCCCAGGGGCCAGGAACTCCTACGAGCAGTACTTC.